Following are 10 T cell receptor beta chains from one sample sequenced in a study of T cells after posttransplantation cyclophosphamide. Clones were read by immunoSEQ multiplex PCR, and TCRdb kept only the in-frame ones, dropping some. The table records some 3,300 clones, around 79% of them present only once. Cyclophosphamide on days +3 and +4 followed busulfan-fludarabine conditioning and a marrow graft. Sequenced material: PBMCs, taken roughly 180 days after allogeneic stem cell transplant with posttransplant cyclophosphamide. These TCRs come from a male patient in his sixties who received an allogeneic stem cell transplant from a related donor and was CMV-positive. Some of these T cells may belong to the graft donor.

CDR3: CASSIKRGGTDTQYF. The CDR3 region has the DNA TGTGCCAGTAGTATAAAGCGGGGCGGCACAGATACGCAGTATTTT. V gene TRBV19 combines with J gene TRBJ2-3, with 7 bases aligning to TRBD2. This CDR3 spans 15 amino acids. Germline loops: CDR1 LNHDA, CDR2 SQIVND (reference sequence). Trimming removed 2 bases from V and 1 base from J; junction bases left unmatched: 3.

V gene TRBV5-1 combines with J gene TRBJ2-2, with D tentatively TRBD1 (5 bases). The V and J ends lost 5 bases and 1 base respectively, with 6 bases between them. There are 13 residues in the CDR3. Germline V gene lookup returns CDR1 SGHRS and CDR2 YFSETQ. The CDR3 region has the DNA TGCGCCAGCAGGACAGTGAACACCGGGGAGCTGTTTTTT. Amino acid sequence: CASRTVNTGELFF.

The rearrangement links TRBV7-2 to TRBJ2-2, with 9 bases lining up with TRBD2. Germline V gene sequence: CDR1 SGHTA, CDR2 FQGNSA. There are 17 residues in the CDR3. After removal of 3 bases from V and 4 bases from J, the junction contained 9 bases not matched to a gene. Written as DNA, the CDR3 is TGTGCCAGCAGCTTGAGGCGCGGGGGGGCCGGCACCGGGGAGCTGTTTTTT. This encodes CASSLRRGGAGTGELFF.

The chain is built from TRBV7-9 and TRBJ2-2; unclear D gene. V was clipped by 2 bases and J by 4 bases, with 5 bases between them. Germline V lookup: CDR1 SEHNR, CDR2 FQNEAQ (reference sequence). The CDR3 loop spans 13 amino acids. Here the CDR3 DNA reads TGTGCCAGCAGCTTATACTTCACCGGGGAGCTGTTTTTT. This codes for CASSLYFTGELFF.

The rearrangement links TRBV2 to TRBJ2-7; D unclear. This CDR3 spans 13 amino acids. Trimming removed 4 bases from V and 2 bases from J, with 9 bases in between. The V gene's germline CDR1 is SNHLY and CDR2 FYNNEI. The CDR3 loop is CASSAQNTYEQYF. For the CDR3, the DNA is TGTGCCAGCAGTGCACAGAATACCTACGAGCAGTACTTC.

The chain has TRBV7-2 and TRBJ2-2, with 12 bases matching TRBD2. CDR1 and CDR2 (germline): SGHTA, FQGNSA. Trimming took 5 bases from V and 7 from J; bases not matched to a gene: 5. The CDR3 loop spans 15 amino acids. The DNA of the CDR3 is TGTGCCAGCAGCCCCACTAGCGGGGGGATCGGGGAGCTGTTTTTT. Translated: CASSPTSGGIGELFF.

The V call is TRBV2, the J call TRBJ2-6, with TRBD1 matching over 9 bases. The trim removed 5 bases at V and 0 bases at J, leaving 8 bases unmatched. Per the germline V gene, CDR1 is SNHLY and CDR2 is FYNNEI. The CDR3 has 18 residues. For the CDR3, the DNA is TGTGCCAGCAGTACACAGGGGGCGGGAATCTCTGGGGCCAACGTCCTGACTTTC. Amino acid sequence: CASSTQGAGISGANVLTF.

This chain uses TRBV20-1 with TRBJ2-3; D uncertain. Trimming took off 5 bases at V and 4 bases at J, with 7 bases between the two ends. CDR1 DFQATT and CDR2 SNEGSKA come from the germline V gene (reference sequence). This CDR3 contains 11 residues. DNA for the CDR3: TGCAGTGCTGATGGGCCAGATACGCAGTATTTT. As protein: CSADGPDTQYF.

The chain is built from TRBV13 and TRBJ1-5; 8 bases match TRBD1. J lost 4 bases, V lost 5 bases, and 7 bases had no gene match. The CDR3 has 15 amino acids. Germline V CDR1 and CDR2: PRHDT, FYEKMQ (reference sequence). The CDR3 nucleotides are TGTGCCAGCAGCACCCGGACAGGGAATAATCAGCCCCAGCATTTT. It specifies CASSTRTGNNQPQHF.

The count of this clone is one. The chain has TRBV19 and TRBJ2-5, with 7 nucleotides matching TRBD1. Unmatched junction bases numbered 10, after V lost 7 bases and J lost 5 bases. Germline loops: CDR1 LNHDA, CDR2 SQIVND (reference sequence). The CDR3 contains 14 residues. This CDR3 reads CASNTGQVAETQYF. The CDR3 region has the DNA TGTGCCAGTAACACCGGACAGGTTGCGGAGACCCAGTACTTC.